A single sample is the source of the 23 T cell receptor beta chains below, sequenced in a study of blood T cell repertoires in COVID-19. Using immunoSEQ multiplex PCR, the repertoire was profiled, and TCRdb retains in-frame clones only, with some absent. The sample holds around 90,000 clones; around 90% are singletons and the top ten take roughly 15%. The source material was peripheral blood. These receptors were obtained from a male donor with acute or convalescent COVID-19.

The CDR3 reads CASSFRQGSSPLHF. CDR3 bases: TGTGCCAGCAGCTTTCGACAGGGGAGTTCACCCCTCCACTTT. J is TRBJ1-6 and V is TRBV7-9; TRBD1 matches at 8 bases. CDR3 size: 14 residues. Germline assignment: CDR1 SEHNR and CDR2 FQNEAQ (reference sequence). Trimming at V came to 3 bases and at J to 9 bases, leaving 4 bases not matched to a gene.

V gene TRBV5-4 combines with J gene TRBJ1-3, with 7 positions matching TRBD1. Losses at the gene ends were 4 bases for V and 0 bases for J; bases not matched to a gene: 10. The CDR3 runs to 17 residues. Germline CDR1 is SGHNT and CDR2 is YYREEE (reference sequence). This chain's CDR3 is CASSKGQLMDSGNTIYF. CDR3 in DNA: TGTGCCAGCAGCAAGGGACAGTTGATGGACTCTGGAAACACCATATATTTT.

This chain joins TRBV10-3 and TRBJ2-3; D perhaps matches TRBD2 (6 bases). V lost 7 bases and J lost 3, with 8 bases in between. Germline V gene lookup returns CDR1 ENHRY and CDR2 SYGVKD. The CDR3 totals 12 residues. The CDR3 nucleotides are TGTGCCATCAACGGGGGTACAGATACGCAGTATTTT. It encodes CAINGGTDTQYF.

This chain joins TRBV5-1 and TRBJ1-1; D is ambiguous. V was trimmed by 0 bases and J by 3 bases, leaving 6 bases between them. This CDR3 comprises 13 residues. Germline CDR1 reads SGHRS; CDR2 reads YFSETQ. In nucleotides, the CDR3 is TGCGCCAGCAGCTTGGCTGGGCACACTGAAGCTTTCTTT. It translates to CASSLAGHTEAFF.

CDR3 sequence reads: CASSPPLGTVTDTQYF. As DNA, the CDR3 is TGTGCCAGCAGCCCACCCCTGGGGACAGTCACAGATACGCAGTATTTT. The rearrangement joins TRBV9 to TRBJ2-3, with TRBD1 matching over 7 bases. This CDR3 spans 16 amino acids. The V gene's germline CDR1 is SGDLS and CDR2 YYNGEE. With V trimmed by 4 bases and J by 2 bases, 10 bases remained unmatched.

The rearrangement joins TRBV7-6 to TRBJ2-3; TRBD2 is a possible D gene (6 bases). Germline V gene data show CDR1 as SGHVS and CDR2 as FNYEAQ. Between the trimmed V and J ends, which lost 0 bases and 2 bases, there was a span of 9 bases. The length of the CDR3 is 15 residues. The DNA of the CDR3 is TGTGCCAGCAGCTTAGCCCCTAGCGTCACAGATACGCAGTATTTT. As protein: CASSLAPSVTDTQYF.

A single count supports this clone. The chain joins TRBV9 to TRBJ1-5; D remains unclear. The CDR3 consists of 13 residues. The germline CDR1 and CDR2 sequences are SGDLS and YYNGEE. V lost 1 base, J lost 4 bases, and 6 bases lay in between. CDR3 loop: CASSVTGNQPQHF. The CDR3 DNA follows: TGTGCCAGCAGCGTAACCGGTAATCAGCCCCAGCATTTT.

DNA for the CDR3: TGTGCCAGCAGCTTGGAACAGGGGGCGGTTCAGCCCCAGCATTTT. Protein: CASSLEQGAVQPQHF. The chain combines TRBV5-8 with TRBJ1-5; 9 nucleotides line up with TRBD1. This CDR3 comprises 15 residues. V shed 0 bases, J shed 6 bases, and the junction held 4 bases outside the gene matches. From germline, CDR1 is SGHTS and CDR2 YDEGEE.

The chain couples TRBV14 to TRBJ2-3, with D perhaps matching TRBD2 (6 bases). Germline CDR1 SGHDN, CDR2 FVKESK. The V end was cut by 5 bases, the J end by 0 bases, with 18 bases between. The CDR3 has 17 residues. The DNA of the CDR3 is TGTGCCAGCAGCTCCCATGGGGGGTTAAAGAGCACAGATACGCAGTATTTT. Amino acid sequence: CASSSHGGLKSTDTQYF.

The CDR3: CASSEAAGPPYNEQFF. The CDR3 nucleotides are TGTGCCAGCAGTGAAGCGGCGGGCCCTCCCTACAATGAGCAGTTCTTC. V is TRBV6-1 and J is TRBJ2-1, with D perhaps TRBD2 (5 bases). The CDR3 covers 16 residues. Trimming took 0 bases from V and 2 from J, leaving 11 bases between them. The V gene's germline CDR1 is MNHNS and CDR2 SASEGT.

The rearrangement uses TRBV5-1 and TRBJ2-1; 7 positions agree with TRBD1. V shed 3 bases and J 5 bases; nucleotides not matched to a gene: 17. CDR3 length: 18 residues. Germline V gene lookup returns CDR1 SGHRS and CDR2 YFSETQ. The CDR3 is CASSSSHIDRAGDNEQFF. CDR3 DNA: TGCGCCAGCAGCTCAAGCCACATAGACAGGGCTGGAGACAATGAGCAGTTCTTC.

The rearrangement uses TRBV2 and TRBJ2-1, with D uncertain. The V gene's germline CDR1 is SNHLY and CDR2 FYNNEI. V dropped 5 bases and J dropped 5 bases, with 7 bases sitting between them. The CDR3 is 12 residues long. CDR3 in DNA: TGTGCCAGCAGTAGGAGAGACAATGAGCAGTTCTTC. Protein sequence: CASSRRDNEQFF. Variable domain in full (rest from reference TRBV2 and TRBJ2-1): EPEVTQTPSHQVTQMGQEVILRCVPISNHLYFYWYRQILGQKVEFLVSFYNNEISEKSEIFDDQFSVERPDGSNFTLKIRSTKLEDSAMYFCASSRRDNEQFFGPGTRLTVL.

V is TRBV5-1 and J is TRBJ1-4; TRBD1 might be the D (6 bases). Trimming removed 0 bases from V and 6 bases from J, with 18 bases in between. The CDR3 contains 17 residues. Per the germline V gene, CDR1 is SGHRS and CDR2 is YFSETQ. The CDR3: CASSLDRKGRGDEKLFF. Written as DNA, the CDR3 is TGCGCCAGCAGCTTGGACCGTAAGGGCAGGGGAGATGAAAAACTGTTTTTT.

The rearrangement links TRBV10-1 to TRBJ2-5; D is uncertain. Deletions cut 6 bases from V and 3 bases from J, with 14 bases between. Germline V gene lookup returns CDR1 WNHNN and CDR2 SYGVQD (reference sequence). This CDR3 contains 14 residues. CDR3 bases: TGCGCCAGCAGGACTCAGAGCCCCAAAGAGACCCAGTACTTC. Residues: CASRTQSPKETQYF.

About this clone itself: The junction differs from germline at one of its ends, possibly a read error. This rearrangement joins TRBV3-1 (or the pseudogene TRBV3-2) to TRBJ2-5; possible D gene TRBD1, 6 bases. Germline CDR1 and CDR2: LGHDT and YNNKEL (reference sequence). The CDR3 has 12 residues. In DNA, the CDR3 is TGTGCCAGCAGCCAACCGGACAGCCCCCACTACTTC. It is translated as CASSQPDSPHYF.

This chain uses TRBV7-2 with TRBJ2-1; D is unclear. The CDR3 extends over 14 amino acids. V lost 1 base, J lost 7 bases, and 11 bases lay in between. Germline V gives CDR1 SGHTA, CDR2 FQGNSA. CDR3 loop: CASSLDPYSNEQFF. The CDR3, as DNA: TGTGCCAGCAGCTTAGACCCCTACAGTAATGAGCAGTTCTTC.

This chain joins TRBV27 and TRBJ1-5; D gene unclear. The V end lost 3 bases, the J end lost 1 base, and 7 bases lay between the germline ends. The CDR3 totals 14 residues. Germline values: CDR1 MNHEY, CDR2 SMNVEV (reference sequence). In DNA form, the CDR3 reads TGTGCCAGCAGTTTGCGGGGAAGCAATCAGCCCCAGCATTTT. This gives the protein CASSLRGSNQPQHF.

Written as DNA, the CDR3 is TGTGCCAGCAGCCCGACTAGCGGGGGGCTGGGGACCCAGTACTTC. It specifies CASSPTSGGLGTQYF. V usage is TRBV3-1 (or the pseudogene TRBV3-2) and J usage is TRBJ2-5; 13 bases match TRBD2. Trimming took 4 bases from V and 7 from J; bases not matched to a gene: 6. The CDR3 loop spans 15 amino acids. Germline lookup yields CDR1 LGHDT and CDR2 YNNKEL (reference sequence).

The CDR3 is CASSQEWGQGTDTQYF. Written as DNA, the CDR3 is TGTGCCAGCAGCCAAGAATGGGGACAAGGCACAGATACGCAGTATTTT. The chain is built from TRBV4-2 and TRBJ2-3; D may be TRBD1 (6 bases). Trimming took 0 bases from V and 1 from J, leaving 11 bases between them. This CDR3 has 16 residues. The germline V gene encodes CDR1 LGHNA and CDR2 YNFKEQ.

This CDR3 is CASSPRGQGAYEQFF. As DNA, the CDR3 is TGTGCCAGTAGTCCCCGGGGACAGGGGGCGTATGAGCAGTTCTTC. This chain joins TRBV19 and TRBJ2-1; TRBD1 aligns across 12 bases. The CDR3 contains 15 residues. Trimming removed 5 bases from V and 8 bases from J; junction bases left unmatched: 7. CDR1 is LNHDA, CDR2 SQIVND, per germline (reference sequence).

As concerns this clone: The DNA is left out, because the CDR3 cannot be placed on it with certainty; the CDR3 is given as TCRdb lists it. The V gene is TRBV19, the J gene TRBJ1-4; the D call TRBD1 from the table was never checked on the DNA. The CDR3 sequence runs 13 residues, both termini included. In germline, CDR1 is LNHDA, CDR2 SQIVND (reference sequence). This CDR3 is CASSFFGQGGLFF.

The chain recombines TRBV20-1 with TRBJ2-3; perhaps TRBD2 as D (7 bases). The CDR3 runs 15 residues. The germline V gene encodes CDR1 DFQATT and CDR2 SNEGSKA (reference sequence). The ends were cut back, 3 bases at V and 1 base at J, with 14 bases in the middle. DNA for the CDR3: TGCAGTGCTAGTCCGGGGGGCCGCGGCACAGATACGCAGTATTTT. Translation: CSASPGGRGTDTQYF.

This rearrangement joins TRBV3-1 (or the pseudogene TRBV3-2) to TRBJ1-1; 7 nucleotides agree with TRBD1. Germline V gene lookup returns CDR1 LGHDT and CDR2 YNNKEL (reference sequence). The CDR3 runs to 16 residues. The ends lost 7 bases at V and 0 bases at J; junction bases unmatched: 11. Written as DNA, the CDR3 is TGTGCCAGCACCTTACGAGGGACAGCGATGAACACTGAAGCTTTCTTT. This codes for CASTLRGTAMNTEAFF.